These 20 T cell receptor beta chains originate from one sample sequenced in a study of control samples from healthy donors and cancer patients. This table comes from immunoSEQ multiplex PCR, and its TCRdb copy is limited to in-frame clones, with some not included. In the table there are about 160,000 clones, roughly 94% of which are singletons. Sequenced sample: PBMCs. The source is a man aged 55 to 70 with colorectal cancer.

The CDR3 nucleotides are TGTGCCAGCAGTGGCTTCAGACAGGGCCCAACTAATGAAAAACTGTTTTTT. Its protein is CASSGFRQGPTNEKLFF. The V gene is TRBV25-1, the J gene TRBJ1-4, with 7 bases lining up with TRBD1. The CDR3 has 17 residues. Germline V gene lookup returns CDR1 MGHDK and CDR2 SYGVNS. The V gene end was trimmed by 4 bases and the J gene end by 0 bases; junction bases not matched to a gene: 8.

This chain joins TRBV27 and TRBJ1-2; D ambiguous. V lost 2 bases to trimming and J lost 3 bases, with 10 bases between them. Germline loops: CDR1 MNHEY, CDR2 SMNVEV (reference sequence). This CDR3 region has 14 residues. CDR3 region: CASSLKRPDYGYTF. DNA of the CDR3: TGTGCCAGCAGTTTAAAAAGGCCAGACTATGGCTACACCTTC.

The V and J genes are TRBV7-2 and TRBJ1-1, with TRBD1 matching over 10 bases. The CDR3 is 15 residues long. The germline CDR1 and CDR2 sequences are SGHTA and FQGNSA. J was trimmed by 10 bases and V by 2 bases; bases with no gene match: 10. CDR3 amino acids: CASSLSGQGTSLAFF. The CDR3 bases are TGTGCCAGCAGCTTATCGGGACAGGGGACTTCGCTAGCTTTCTTT.

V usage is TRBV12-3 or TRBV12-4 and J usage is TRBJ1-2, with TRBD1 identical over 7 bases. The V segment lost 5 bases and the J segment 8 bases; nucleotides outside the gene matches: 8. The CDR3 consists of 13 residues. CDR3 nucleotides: TGTGCCAGCAGTATAGGGACAGCTGGGGGCTACACCTTC. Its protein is CASSIGTAGGYTF.

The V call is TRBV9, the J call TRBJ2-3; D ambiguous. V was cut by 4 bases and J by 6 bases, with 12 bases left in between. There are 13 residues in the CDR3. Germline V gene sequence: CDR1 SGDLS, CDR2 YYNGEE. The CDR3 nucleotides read TGTGCCAGCAGCTTCTCTTACGGGGATACGCAGTATTTT. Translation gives CASSFSYGDTQYF. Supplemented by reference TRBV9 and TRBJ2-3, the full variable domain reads DSGVTQTPKHLITATGQRVTLRCSPRSGDLSVYWYQQSLDQGLQFLIQYYNGEERAKGNILERFSAQQFPDLHSELNLSSLELGDSALYFCASSFSYGDTQYFGPGTRLTVL.

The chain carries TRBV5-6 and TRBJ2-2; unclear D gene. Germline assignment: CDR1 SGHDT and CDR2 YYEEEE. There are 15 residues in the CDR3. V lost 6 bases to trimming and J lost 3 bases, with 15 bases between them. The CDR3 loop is CASTRMGLDTGELFF. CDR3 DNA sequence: TGTGCCAGCACCCGTATGGGGTTGGACACCGGGGAGCTGTTTTTT.

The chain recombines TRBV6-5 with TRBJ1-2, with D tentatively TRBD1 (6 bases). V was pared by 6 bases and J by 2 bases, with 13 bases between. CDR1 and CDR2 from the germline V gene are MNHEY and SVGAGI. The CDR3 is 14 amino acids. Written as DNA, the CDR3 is TGTGCCAGCAGCGCCAAGACAGGAAACTATGGCTACACCTTC. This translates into CASSAKTGNYGYTF.

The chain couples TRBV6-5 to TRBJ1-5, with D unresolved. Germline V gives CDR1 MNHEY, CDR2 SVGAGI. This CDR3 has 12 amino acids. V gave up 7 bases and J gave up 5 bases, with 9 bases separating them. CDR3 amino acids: CASNGIYQPQHF. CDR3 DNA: TGTGCCAGCAACGGGATCTATCAGCCCCAGCATTTT.

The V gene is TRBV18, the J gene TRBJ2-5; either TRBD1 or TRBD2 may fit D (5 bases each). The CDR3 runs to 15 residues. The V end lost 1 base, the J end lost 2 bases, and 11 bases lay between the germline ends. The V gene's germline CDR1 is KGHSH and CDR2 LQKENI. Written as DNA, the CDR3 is TGTGCCAGCTCACCACGGTATGGGGGACAAGAGACCCAGTACTTC. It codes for CASSPRYGGQETQYF.

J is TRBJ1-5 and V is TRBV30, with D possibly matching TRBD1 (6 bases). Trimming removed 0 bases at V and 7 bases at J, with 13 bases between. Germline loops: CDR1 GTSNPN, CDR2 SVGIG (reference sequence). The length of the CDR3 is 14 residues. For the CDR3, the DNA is TGTGCCTGGAGTGTACTGGGGGGCTTCCAGCCCCAGCATTTT. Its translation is CAWSVLGGFQPQHF.

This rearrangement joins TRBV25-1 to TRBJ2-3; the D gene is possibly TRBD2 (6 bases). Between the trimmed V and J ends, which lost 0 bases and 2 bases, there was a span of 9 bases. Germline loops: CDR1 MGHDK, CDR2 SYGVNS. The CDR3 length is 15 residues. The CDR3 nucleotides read TGTGCCAGCAGTGAATACGGGGGAAACACAGATACGCAGTATTTT. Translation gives CASSEYGGNTDTQYF.

CDR3 protein: CASSPLTDRGQETQYF. Here the CDR3 DNA reads TGCGCCAGCAGCCCCTTGACCGACAGGGGGCAAGAGACCCAGTACTTC. The chain carries TRBV5-1 and TRBJ2-5; TRBD1 matches at 9 bases. With 4 bases clipped from V and 2 bases from J, the junction kept 9 bases outside the gene matches. There are 16 residues in the CDR3. In germline, CDR1 is SGHRS, CDR2 YFSETQ.

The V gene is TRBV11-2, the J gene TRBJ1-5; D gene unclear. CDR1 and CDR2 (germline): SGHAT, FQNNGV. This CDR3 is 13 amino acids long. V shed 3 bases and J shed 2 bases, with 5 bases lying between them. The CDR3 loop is CASSFGRNQPQHF. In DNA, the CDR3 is TGTGCCAGCAGCTTTGGGCGCAATCAGCCCCAGCATTTT.

The CDR3 nucleotides are TGTGCCAGTAGCCAACCCTCCGGGGGACGGGAGACCCAGTACTTC. Translation gives CASSQPSGGRETQYF. This chain joins TRBV19 and TRBJ2-5; possible D gene TRBD2, 6 bases. V was clipped by 6 bases and J by 5 bases, with 19 bases between them. This CDR3 has 15 amino acids. The germline V gene has CDR1 LNHDA and CDR2 SQIVND (reference sequence). Full variable domain (outside the CDR3, taken from reference TRBV19 and TRBJ2-5): DGGITQSPKYLFRKEGQNVTLSCEQNLNHDAMYWYRQDPGQGLRLIYYSQIVNDFQKGDIAEGYSVSREKKESFPLTVTSAQKNPTAFYLCASSQPSGGRETQYFGPGTRLLVL.

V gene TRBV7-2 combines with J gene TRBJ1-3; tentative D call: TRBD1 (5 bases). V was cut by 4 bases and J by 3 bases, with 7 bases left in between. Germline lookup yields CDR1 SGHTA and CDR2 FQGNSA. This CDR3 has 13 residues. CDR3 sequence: CASSSGLGNTIYF. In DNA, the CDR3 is TGTGCCAGCAGCTCGGGGCTTGGAAACACCATATATTTT.

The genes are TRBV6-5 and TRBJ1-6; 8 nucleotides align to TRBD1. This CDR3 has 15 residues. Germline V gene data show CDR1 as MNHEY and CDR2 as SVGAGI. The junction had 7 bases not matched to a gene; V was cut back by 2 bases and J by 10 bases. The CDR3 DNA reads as TGTGCCAGCAGTTACGGGGACAGGATGGGCTCACCCCTCCACTTT. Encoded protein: CASSYGDRMGSPLHF.

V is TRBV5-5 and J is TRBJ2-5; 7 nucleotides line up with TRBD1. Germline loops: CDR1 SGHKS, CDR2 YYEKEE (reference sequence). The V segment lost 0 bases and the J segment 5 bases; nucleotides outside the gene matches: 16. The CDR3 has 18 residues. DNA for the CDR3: TGTGCCAGCAGCTTGGACAGACAGGGTCCTAGTGGGGTGGAGACCCAGTACTTC. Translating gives CASSLDRQGPSGVETQYF.

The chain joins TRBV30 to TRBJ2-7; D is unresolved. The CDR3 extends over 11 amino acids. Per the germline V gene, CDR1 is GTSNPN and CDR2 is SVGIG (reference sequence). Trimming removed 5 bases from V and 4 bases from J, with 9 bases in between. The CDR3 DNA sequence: TGTGCCTGGGGGCGGTGGTACGAGCAGTACTTC. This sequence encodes CAWGRWYEQYF.

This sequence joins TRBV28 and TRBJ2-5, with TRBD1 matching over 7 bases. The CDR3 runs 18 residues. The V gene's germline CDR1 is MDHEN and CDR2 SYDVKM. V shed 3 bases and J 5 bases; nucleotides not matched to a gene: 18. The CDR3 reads CASSFSRGQLIDRETQYF. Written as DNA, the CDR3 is TGTGCCAGCAGTTTCAGTAGGGGGCAGCTGATCGACAGGGAGACCCAGTACTTC.

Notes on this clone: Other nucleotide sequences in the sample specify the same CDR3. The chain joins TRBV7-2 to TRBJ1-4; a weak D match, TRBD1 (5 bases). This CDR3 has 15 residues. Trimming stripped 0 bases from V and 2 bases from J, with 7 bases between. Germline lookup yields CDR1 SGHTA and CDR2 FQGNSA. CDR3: CASSLAGGTNEKLFF. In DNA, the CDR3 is TGTGCCAGCAGCTTAGCGGGGGGGACTAATGAAAAACTGTTTTTT. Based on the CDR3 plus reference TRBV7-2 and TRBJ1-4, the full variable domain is GAGVSQSPSNKVTEKGKDVELRCDPISGHTALYWYRQSLGQGLEFLIYFQGNSAPDKSGLPSDRFSAERTGGSVSTLTIQRTQQEDSAVYLCASSLAGGTNEKLFFGSGTQLSVL.